This TCR beta chain was profiled in a study of regulatory T cells in long-lasting Graves disease. The V and J ends lost 0 bases and 9 bases respectively, with 15 bases between them. The CDR3 loop spans 16 amino acids. Germline loops: CDR1 MNHEY, CDR2 SVGAGI. As for time point: newly diagnosed GD, antithyroid drugs for less than 3 months. PBMCs were the source of the RNA used for TCR sequencing. The TCR beta library used iRepertoire HTBI primers with Arm-PCR amplification of CDR3. TCRdb called the multiplex PCR reads again in MiXCR, with one record for every CDR3 protein. The sample records under 800,000 distinct CDR3 sequences, about 15% being singletons. This same sample was also taken into another study, of T cells in Graves' hyperthyroidism and ophthalmopathy.

This TCR was recovered from a woman aged 25 to 45 with Graves disease. The chain carries TRBV6-5 and TRBJ1-6; D is unclear. The sequencing here drew on peripheral blood mononuclear cells (PBMCs), taken at new diagnosis, from a patient treated with antithyroid drugs. The CDR3 here is CASSYSSSSMGSPLHF. The CDR3, as DNA: TGTGCCAGCAGTTACTCTTCGTCGTCGATGGGTTCACCCCTCCACTTT.